The present TCR beta chain was sequenced within a study of graft-versus-host responses after intestinal transplantation. Study overall: Those transplanted obtained multivisceral, liver-intestinal, or isolated intestinal grafts. Induction with anti-thymocyte globulin, then tacrolimus and steroids for around three years, was given to all recipients.

This clone was seen only once. Its target is not known. Study results and limitations: Early after transplant, HvG clones declined as circulating GvH clones peaked. The marrow of recipients harbored GvH clones, and ileum or blood showed some of them first.

The length of the CDR3 is 15 residues. In germline, CDR1 is SEHNR, CDR2 FQNEAQ (reference sequence). V was clipped by 4 bases and J by 7 bases; unmatched bases: 7. Method: immunoSEQ multiplex PCR; TCRdb's copy keeps in-frame clones and lacks some. Altogether more than 85,000 clones are present, 85% to 95% being singletons, with the ten largest covering roughly 2%. The V gene is TRBV7-9, the J gene TRBJ2-1; TRBD2 agrees at 10 bases. The sequenced sample was unstimulated CD8+ T cells sorted from spleen or lymph node cells, obtained before intestinal transplant. The origin of this receptor is a human donor who received an intestinal transplant. Here the CDR3 reads CASSSPGLAINEQFF. CDR3 bases: TGTGCCAGCAGCTCCCCGGGACTAGCGATTAATGAGCAGTTCTTC.